What follows are 9 T cell receptor beta chains derived from one specimen sequenced in a study of identical twins. TCRdb reprocessed the 5' RACE reads via MiXCR and lists one record per CDR3 protein. The sample includes 300,000 or so distinct CDR3 sequences, roughly 10% of them seen just once. These same records also appear under a second study, on yellow fever vaccine responses in identical twins.

The specimen was CD8+ T cells sorted from blood. Receptors were obtained from a woman younger than 35 in good health.

This clonotype was found many times. The chain has TRBV2 and TRBJ2-1; TRBD2 agrees at 14 bases. Trimming removed 6 bases from V and 0 bases from J; junction bases left unmatched: 10. From germline, CDR1 is SNHLY and CDR2 FYNNEI. CDR3 length: 19 amino acids. CDR3 in amino acids: CASSRTSGGTFSSYNEQFF. The CDR3 DNA follows: TGTGCCAGCAGCCGGACTAGCGGGGGGACATTTAGCTCCTACAATGAGCAGTTCTTC.

The chain links TRBV6-1 to TRBJ2-7; 12 bases match TRBD1. The CDR3 consists of 14 residues. The V gene's germline CDR1 is MNHNS and CDR2 SASEGT. V lost 5 bases to trimming and J lost 6 bases; unmatched junction nucleotides: 5. The chain's CDR3 is CASSPGTGGGEQYF. The CDR3 DNA is TGTGCCAGCAGTCCAGGGACAGGGGGCGGCGAGCAGTACTTC.

V gene TRBV28 combines with J gene TRBJ2-5; 10 nucleotides align to TRBD1. Germline V gene lookup returns CDR1 MDHEN and CDR2 SYDVKM. Trimming took 5 bases from V and 2 from J; bases not matched to a gene: 8. CDR3 size: 16 residues. CDR3 sequence: CASSGSGQGLQETQYF. The CDR3, as DNA: TGTGCCAGCAGTGGGTCGGGACAGGGGCTTCAAGAGACCCAGTACTTC.

This clonotype showed up many times. The genes are TRBV12-3 or TRBV12-4 and TRBJ2-1; D is ambiguous. The ends were cut back, 5 bases at V and 8 bases at J, with 13 bases in the middle. This CDR3 comprises 13 residues. In DNA form, the CDR3 reads TGTGCCAGCAGTCGAACTTCAGGACATGAGCAGTTCTTC. Amino acid sequence: CASSRTSGHEQFF.

This clonotype appeared many times. The V gene is TRBV20-1, the J gene TRBJ1-2; D is undetermined. This CDR3 has 12 residues. V was clipped by 8 bases and J by 4 bases, with 14 bases between them. In germline, CDR1 is DFQATT, CDR2 SNEGSKA (reference sequence). The CDR3 region is CSNRKELYGYTF. As DNA, the CDR3 is TGCAGTAACCGAAAAGAACTCTATGGCTACACCTTC.

The genes are TRBV19 and TRBJ2-3, with D possibly TRBD1 on 6 matching bases. V shed 9 bases and J shed 4 bases, with 8 bases lying between them. The CDR3 has 11 residues. CDR1 and CDR2 (germline): LNHDA, SQIVND (reference sequence). This chain's CDR3 is CASRGADTQYF. CDR3 nucleotide sequence: TGTGCCAGCAGGGGTGCAGATACGCAGTATTTT. The full variable domain, rest sourced from reference TRBV19 and TRBJ2-3, is DGGITQSPKYLFRKEGQNVTLSCEQNLNHDAMYWYRQDPGQGLRLIYYSQIVNDFQKGDIAEGYSVSREKKESFPLTVTSAQKNPTAFYLCASRGADTQYFGPGTRLTVL.

This clonotype appeared many times. This chain links TRBV4-2 with TRBJ2-1; tentative D call: TRBD2 (5 bases). Germline CDR1 is LGHNA and CDR2 is YNFKEQ. CDR3 length equals 14 residues. The V gene lost 1 base and the J gene lost 3 bases, with 7 bases spanning the gap. CDR3 region: CASSQGRDYNEQFF. CDR3 in DNA: TGTGCCAGCAGCCAAGGCCGGGACTACAATGAGCAGTTCTTC.

The CDR3 DNA sequence: TGTGCCAGCAGCCAGCCGGGCCGACTGTACAATGAGCAGTTCTTC. Its protein is CASSQPGRLYNEQFF. This sequence joins TRBV14 and TRBJ2-1, with D hard to call. The V gene's germline CDR1 is SGHDN and CDR2 FVKESK. Deletions cut 3 bases from V and 4 bases from J, with 13 bases between. The length of the CDR3 is 15 residues.

The chain has TRBV27 and TRBJ2-1; weak D call: TRBD1 (7 bases). Germline values: CDR1 MNHEY, CDR2 SMNVEV (reference sequence). This CDR3 contains 15 residues. The V gene lost 7 bases and the J gene lost 2 bases, with 15 bases spanning the gap. CDR3 in DNA: TGTGCCAGCACCCAAACAGGGGAGGCCTACAATGAGCAGTTCTTC. It codes for CASTQTGEAYNEQFF.